Below are 5 T cell receptor beta chains sequenced from a single sample in a study of response to subunit inactivated influenza vaccine. TCRdb reprocessed the RT-PCR reads via MiXCR and lists one record per CDR3 protein. The data contain hundreds of thousands of distinct CDR3 sequences, 20% to 25% of them singletons. The sequencing here drew on PBMCs from blood, taken less than 22 months after vaccination. These receptors all stem from a man between 50 and 75 years old who received an inactivated influenza vaccine.

This chain joins TRBV29-1 and TRBJ1-2; D is possibly TRBD1 (6 bases). Trimming shortened V by 6 bases and J by 2 bases, and 13 bases separated the two germline ends. Germline values: CDR1 SQVTM, CDR2 ANQGSEA. The CDR3 is 13 amino acids. The chain's CDR3 is CSVIEQGNYGYTF. The CDR3 DNA sequence: TGCAGCGTCATAGAACAGGGAAACTATGGCTACACCTTC.

The chain combines TRBV20-1 with TRBJ2-6; 12 bases align to TRBD2. CDR1 and CDR2 from the germline V gene are DFQATT and SNEGSKA (reference sequence). The CDR3 spans 17 residues. V shed 5 bases, J shed 0 bases, and the junction held 5 bases outside the gene matches. The CDR3: CSAHGLAGLSGANVLTF. As DNA, the CDR3 is TGCAGTGCTCACGGACTAGCGGGGCTCTCTGGGGCCAACGTCCTGACTTTC.

This clonotype was detected a few times. The V and J genes are TRBV5-6 and TRBJ1-2; 7 nucleotides align to TRBD1. Germline V gene sequence: CDR1 SGHDT, CDR2 YYEEEE. The CDR3 is 13 amino acids. Losses at the gene ends were 4 bases for V and 7 bases for J; bases not matched to a gene: 7. CDR3 coding DNA: TGTGCCAGCAGCCGACAGGGATTCGTTGGCTACACCTTC. This encodes CASSRQGFVGYTF.

This clonotype has just a few counts. This chain joins TRBV11-2 and TRBJ2-1, with 8 bases lining up with TRBD2. With V trimmed by 4 bases and J by 7 bases, 6 bases remained unmatched. The CDR3 spans 14 residues. Germline CDR1 SGHAT, CDR2 FQNNGV. CDR3 sequence: CASSSGLGTNEQFF. CDR3 in DNA: TGTGCCAGCAGCTCGGGACTAGGGACTAATGAGCAGTTCTTC.

Concerning this clonotype: A much larger clone lies a single base off, so this may be a read error. The CDR3 carries no conserved terminal phenylalanine or tryptophan, so it likely arises from a read error. The CDR3 spells CASSQQGSDNSPLHL. The DNA of the CDR3 is TGTGCCAGCAGCCAACAGGGGTCGGATAATTCACCCCTCCACCTT. The V gene is TRBV7-9, the J gene TRBJ1-6; the match to TRBD1 covers 7 bases. With 5 bases clipped from V and 5 bases from J, the junction kept 6 bases outside the gene matches. Germline loops: CDR1 SEHNR, CDR2 FQNEAQ (reference sequence). This CDR3 has 15 residues.